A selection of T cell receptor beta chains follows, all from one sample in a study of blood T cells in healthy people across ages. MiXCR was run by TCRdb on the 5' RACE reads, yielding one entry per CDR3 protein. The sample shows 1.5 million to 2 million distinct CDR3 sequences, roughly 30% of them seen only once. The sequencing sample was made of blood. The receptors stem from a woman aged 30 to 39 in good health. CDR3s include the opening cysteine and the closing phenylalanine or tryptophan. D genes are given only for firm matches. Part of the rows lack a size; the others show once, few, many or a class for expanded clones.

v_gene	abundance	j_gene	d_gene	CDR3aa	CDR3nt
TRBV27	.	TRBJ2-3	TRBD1	CASSFTGQGLSDTQYF	TGTGCCAGCAGTTTCACGGGACAGGGGTTATCAGATACGCAGTATTTT
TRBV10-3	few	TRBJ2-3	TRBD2	CAISGGLAGANTQYF	TGTGCCATCAGTGGAGGGCTAGCGGGAGCAAATACGCAGTATTTT
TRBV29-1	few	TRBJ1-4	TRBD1	CSVGDTGGDEKLFF	TGCAGCGTTGGGGACACAGGGGGTGACGAAAAACTGTTTTTT
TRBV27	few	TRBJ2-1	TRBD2	CASSALAGLNSYNEQFF	TGTGCCAGCAGTGCCCTAGCGGGCCTAAACTCCTACAATGAGCAGTTCTTC
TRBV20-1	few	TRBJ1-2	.	CSAGGWQGEDYGYTF	TGCAGTGCGGGGGGATGGCAGGGTGAAGACTATGGCTACACCTTC
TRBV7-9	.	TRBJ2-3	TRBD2	CASSYPRLAGSTGTQYF	TGTGCCAGCAGCTACCCCCGGCTAGCGGGGTCCACGGGTACGCAGTATTTT
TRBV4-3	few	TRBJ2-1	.	CASSQDLTLANNEQFF	TGCGCCAGCAGCCAAGATCTCACTTTAGCGAACAATGAGCAGTTCTTC
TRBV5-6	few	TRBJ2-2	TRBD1	CASSPSVNRGRPGELFF	TGTGCCAGCAGCCCCTCCGTTAACAGGGGGCGACCCGGGGAGCTGTTTTTT
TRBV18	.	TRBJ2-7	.	CASSPVGGYDEQYF	TGTGCCAGCTCACCGGTAGGGGGGTATGACGAGCAGTACTTC
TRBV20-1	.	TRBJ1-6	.	CSARSELKNSPLHF	TGCAGTGCTAGGTCCGAACTAAAGAATTCACCCCTCCACTTT
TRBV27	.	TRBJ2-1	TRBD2	CASSVEPGPAGAYNEQFF	TGTGCCAGCAGCGTAGAGCCGGGACCAGCGGGGGCGTACAATGAGCAGTTCTTC
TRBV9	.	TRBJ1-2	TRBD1	CASSATGRVNYGYTF	TGTGCCAGCAGCGCGACAGGGAGAGTAAACTATGGCTACACCTTC
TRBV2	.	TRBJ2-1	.	CASSAGTTSSLYNEQFF	TGTGCCAGCAGTGCGGGAACAACTTCAAGCCTCTACAATGAGCAGTTCTTC
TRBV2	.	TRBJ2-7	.	CASCRDRGVDYEQYF	TGTGCCAGCTGCCGGGACCGTGGGGTTGACTACGAGCAGTACTTC
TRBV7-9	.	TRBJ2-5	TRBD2	CASSLAYGGAEETQYF	TGTGCCAGCAGCTTAGCGTACGGGGGGGCCGAAGAGACCCAGTACTTC
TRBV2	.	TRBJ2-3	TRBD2	CASRTSGASTDTQYF	TGTGCCAGCAGAACTAGCGGTGCTAGCACAGATACGCAGTATTTT
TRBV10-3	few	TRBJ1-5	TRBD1	CAISPGRDRGPHQPQHF	TGTGCCATCAGCCCCGGTCGGGACAGGGGCCCCCATCAGCCCCAGCATTTT
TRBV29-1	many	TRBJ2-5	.	CSVYSQETQYF	TGCAGCGTTTACAGCCAAGAGACCCAGTACTTC
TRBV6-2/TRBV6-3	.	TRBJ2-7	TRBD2	CASSPRRLSGRGASSDEQYF	TGTGCCAGCAGCCCGCGCCGCCTTAGCGGGAGAGGGGCAAGCTCGGACGAGCAGTACTTC
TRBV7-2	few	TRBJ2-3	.	CASTRDRLDTQYF	TGTGCCAGCACCCGCGATAGGCTGGATACGCAGTATTTT
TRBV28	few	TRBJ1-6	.	CASRGVRNSPLHF	TGTGCCAGCAGAGGGGTGCGGAATTCACCCCTCCACTTT
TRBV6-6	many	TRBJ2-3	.	CASSSPTRSLSDTQYF	TGTGCCAGCAGTTCGCCGACTAGAAGTTTGTCAGATACGCAGTATTTT
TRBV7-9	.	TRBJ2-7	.	CASFEPYLDEQYF	TGTGCCAGCTTTGAACCGTATTTGGACGAGCAGTACTTC
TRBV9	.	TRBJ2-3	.	CASSMQWAANTDTQYF	TGTGCCAGCAGCATGCAGTGGGCGGCAAACACAGATACGCAGTATTTT
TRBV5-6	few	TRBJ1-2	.	CASTPKANYGYTF	TGTGCCAGCACCCCAAAGGCCAACTATGGCTACACCTTC
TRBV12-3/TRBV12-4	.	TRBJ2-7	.	CATSGRSYGQYF	TGTGCCACCTCGGGGAGGAGCTACGGGCAGTACTTC
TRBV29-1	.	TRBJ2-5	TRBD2	CSAIVGGAQTQYF	TGCAGCGCCATTGTCGGGGGGGCGCAGACCCAGTACTTC
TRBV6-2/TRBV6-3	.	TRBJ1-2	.	CASRFRHTTLGIYGYTF	TGTGCCAGCAGATTCAGACATACCACTCTTGGGATCTATGGCTACACCTTC
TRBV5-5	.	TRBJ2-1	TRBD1	CTSSWGLGQGVGEQFF	TGTACCAGCAGCTGGGGCCTGGGACAGGGGGTGGGCGAGCAGTTCTTC
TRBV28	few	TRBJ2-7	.	CASSSCARTLSYEQYF	TGTGCCAGCAGTTCATGCGCTCGGACATTAAGCTACGAGCAGTACTTC
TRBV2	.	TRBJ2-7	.	CAEHRVVGEQYF	TGTGCCGAACACAGGGTGGTCGGCGAGCAGTACTTC
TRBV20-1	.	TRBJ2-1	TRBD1	CSVGGQGARDEQFF	TGCAGTGTCGGGGGACAGGGGGCTAGGGATGAGCAGTTCTTC
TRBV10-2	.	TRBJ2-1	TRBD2	CASSGEGSSYNEQFF	TGCGCCAGCAGTGGGGAGGGCAGCTCCTACAATGAGCAGTTCTTC
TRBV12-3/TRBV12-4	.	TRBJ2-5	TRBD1	CASTGDREQETQYF	TGTGCCAGCACCGGGGACAGGGAGCAAGAGACCCAGTACTTC
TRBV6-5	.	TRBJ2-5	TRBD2	CASSPGLAGGVEAQYF	TGTGCCAGCAGCCCGGGACTAGCGGGAGGGGTGGAGGCCCAGTACTTC
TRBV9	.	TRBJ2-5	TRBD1	CASGVGTGGAYEQYF	TGTGCCAGCGGGGTGGGGACAGGGGGCGCCTATGAGCAGTACTTC
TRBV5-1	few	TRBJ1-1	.	CASSRPGQNTEAFF	TGCGCCAGCAGCCGACCGGGACAGAACACTGAAGCTTTCTTT
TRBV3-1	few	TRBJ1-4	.	CASSQQVTNEKLFF	TGTGCCAGCAGCCAACAGGTGACAAATGAAAAACTGTTTTTT
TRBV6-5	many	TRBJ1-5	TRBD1	CASSGQVDQPQHF	TGTGCCAGCAGCGGACAGGTAGATCAGCCCCAGCATTTT